These T cell receptor beta chains were read from a single sample in a study of technical replicates of blood from a handful of donors. Profiling relied on immunoSEQ multiplex PCR, and the TCRdb table lists in-frame clones only, not all of them. The sample has almost 70,000 clones; 91% are singletons. The sample taken for sequencing was PBMCs. These TCRs come from a human donor in good health. Some clones in this sample may be carry-over from other donors' samples. The CDR3 runs from the conserved cysteine through the conserved F or W. The order of the fields is J gene, clone size, V gene, D gene, CDR3 protein, CDR3 DNA. D genes are given only for firm matches. Not every row has a clone size; where given, it reads once, few, many or a size class.

j_call: TRBJ2-1; clone_size: NA; v_call: TRBV4-2; d_call: TRBD2; cdr3_aa: CASSQDPSGGAMSNEQFF; cdr3_nt: TGTGCCAGCAGCCAAGATCCGAGCGGGGGGGCCATGAGTAATGAGCAGTTCTTC
j_call: TRBJ2-5; clone_size: NA; v_call: TRBV6-1; d_call: NA; cdr3_aa: CASRERKETQYF; cdr3_nt: TGTGCCAGCAGGGAGAGAAAAGAGACCCAGTACTTC
j_call: TRBJ2-7; clone_size: NA; v_call: TRBV15; d_call: NA; cdr3_aa: CATSSFSEGDLYEQYF; cdr3_nt: TGTGCCACCAGCAGTTTTTCGGAGGGTGATCTCTACGAGCAGTACTTC
j_call: TRBJ2-5; clone_size: NA; v_call: TRBV6-1; d_call: NA; cdr3_aa: CASIRGYQETQYF; cdr3_nt: TGTGCCAGCATCAGGGGATACCAAGAGACCCAGTACTTC
j_call: TRBJ1-2; clone_size: once; v_call: TRBV30; d_call: NA; cdr3_aa: CARRGLGGYTF; cdr3_nt: TGTGCCCGAAGGGGTTTGGGGGGCTACACCTTC
j_call: TRBJ2-7; clone_size: NA; v_call: TRBV30; d_call: TRBD1; cdr3_aa: CAWSSTGTGYEQYF; cdr3_nt: TGTGCCTGGAGTTCAACCGGGACAGGCTACGAGCAGTACTTC
j_call: TRBJ1-2; clone_size: NA; v_call: TRBV28; d_call: TRBD1; cdr3_aa: CASSSTGAYGYTF; cdr3_nt: TGTGCCAGCAGCTCAACAGGGGCCTATGGCTACACCTTC
j_call: TRBJ2-7; clone_size: few; v_call: TRBV10-3; d_call: NA; cdr3_aa: CAISPKSSYEQYF; cdr3_nt: TGTGCCATCAGCCCCAAGAGCTCCTACGAGCAGTACTTC
j_call: TRBJ2-3; clone_size: NA; v_call: TRBV6-6; d_call: TRBD2; cdr3_aa: CASKGLATRTDTQYF; cdr3_nt: TGTGCCAGCAAGGGACTAGCGACCCGCACAGATACGCAGTATTTT
j_call: TRBJ2-7; clone_size: NA; v_call: TRBV19; d_call: TRBD1; cdr3_aa: CASQVTGGYEQYF; cdr3_nt: TGTGCCAGTCAAGTGACAGGGGGTTACGAGCAGTACTTC
j_call: TRBJ1-2; clone_size: NA; v_call: TRBV9; d_call: NA; cdr3_aa: CASSVVSNYGYTF; cdr3_nt: TGTGCCAGCAGCGTAGTGAGTAACTATGGCTACACCTTC
j_call: TRBJ2-6; clone_size: NA; v_call: TRBV14; d_call: NA; cdr3_aa: CASSPYRAPGANVLTF; cdr3_nt: TGTGCCAGCAGCCCCTACAGGGCCCCTGGGGCCAACGTCCTGACTTTC
j_call: TRBJ2-7; clone_size: NA; v_call: TRBV7-2; d_call: NA; cdr3_aa: CASSFPQGDEQYF; cdr3_nt: TGTGCCAGCAGCTTTCCACAGGGAGACGAGCAGTACTTC
j_call: TRBJ2-3; clone_size: NA; v_call: TRBV7-8; d_call: TRBD1; cdr3_aa: CASSGDRVDTQYF; cdr3_nt: TGTGCCAGCAGCGGTGACAGGGTGGATACGCAGTATTTT
j_call: TRBJ2-1; clone_size: NA; v_call: TRBV27; d_call: TRBD2; cdr3_aa: CASSFQRGGNEQFF; cdr3_nt: TGTGCCAGCAGTTTCCAGCGGGGTGGCAATGAGCAGTTCTTC
j_call: TRBJ1-2; clone_size: NA; v_call: TRBV6-5; d_call: NA; cdr3_aa: CASSYSMATGLGYTF; cdr3_nt: TGTGCCAGCAGTTACTCGATGGCCACAGGGTTAGGCTACACCTTC
j_call: TRBJ1-3; clone_size: NA; v_call: TRBV30; d_call: NA; cdr3_aa: CAWSVRGTRGNTIYF; cdr3_nt: TGTGCCTGGAGTGTACGAGGGACAAGGGGAAACACCATATATTTT
j_call: TRBJ2-2; clone_size: NA; v_call: TRBV2; d_call: NA; cdr3_aa: CASKRDPNTGELFF; cdr3_nt: TGTGCCAGCAAGCGCGACCCGAACACCGGGGAGCTGTTTTTT
j_call: TRBJ2-4; clone_size: NA; v_call: TRBV18; d_call: TRBD1; cdr3_aa: CASSPDRGGYIQYF; cdr3_nt: TGTGCCAGCTCGCCGGACAGGGGTGGGTACATTCAGTACTTC
j_call: TRBJ1-2; clone_size: NA; v_call: TRBV7-9; d_call: TRBD1; cdr3_aa: CASSLAGTEANYGYTF; cdr3_nt: TGTGCCAGCAGCTTAGCCGGGACAGAAGCTAACTATGGCTACACCTTC
j_call: TRBJ2-1; clone_size: NA; v_call: TRBV7-9; d_call: TRBD2; cdr3_aa: CASSLRSGSYNEQFF; cdr3_nt: TGTGCCAGCAGCCTAAGGAGCGGGAGCTACAATGAGCAGTTCTTC
j_call: TRBJ2-7; clone_size: NA; v_call: TRBV5-1; d_call: TRBD2; cdr3_aa: CASSWTSGRDEQYF; cdr3_nt: TGCGCCAGCAGCTGGACTAGCGGGCGGGACGAGCAGTACTTC
j_call: TRBJ1-5; clone_size: NA; v_call: TRBV30; d_call: NA; cdr3_aa: CAWNTRGGQPQHF; cdr3_nt: TGTGCCTGGAATACGCGGGGTGGTCAGCCCCAGCATTTT
j_call: TRBJ2-3; clone_size: NA; v_call: TRBV5-6; d_call: NA; cdr3_aa: CASSFGGPGTDTQYF; cdr3_nt: TGTGCCAGCAGCTTCGGGGGGCCGGGCACAGATACGCAGTATTTT
j_call: TRBJ1-6; clone_size: NA; v_call: TRBV7-8; d_call: TRBD1; cdr3_aa: CASSLYRGNSPLHF; cdr3_nt: TGTGCCAGCAGCTTATACAGGGGAAATTCACCCCTCCACTTT
j_call: TRBJ2-7; clone_size: NA; v_call: TRBV7-8; d_call: TRBD2; cdr3_aa: CASSLARGTSYEQYF; cdr3_nt: TGTGCCAGCAGCTTAGCGCGGGGGACGTCCTACGAGCAGTACTTC
j_call: TRBJ2-7; clone_size: NA; v_call: TRBV29-1; d_call: TRBD2; cdr3_aa: CSVEGLALKPYEQYF; cdr3_nt: TGCAGCGTTGAAGGACTAGCGTTAAAACCCTACGAGCAGTACTTC
j_call: TRBJ1-5; clone_size: NA; v_call: TRBV6-5; d_call: NA; cdr3_aa: CASSPRSGNQPQHF; cdr3_nt: TGTGCCAGCAGCCCACGTTCGGGCAATCAGCCCCAGCATTTT
j_call: TRBJ2-4; clone_size: NA; v_call: TRBV5-4; d_call: NA; cdr3_aa: CASSRKDGENIQYF; cdr3_nt: TGTGCCAGCAGCCGCAAAGACGGGGAAAACATTCAGTACTTC
j_call: TRBJ2-1; clone_size: NA; v_call: TRBV9; d_call: NA; cdr3_aa: CASSVGGQDNEQFF; cdr3_nt: TGTGCCAGCAGCGTAGGAGGACAAGACAATGAGCAGTTCTTC
j_call: TRBJ1-5; clone_size: NA; v_call: TRBV11-3; d_call: TRBD1; cdr3_aa: CASSPWEGTGGFQPQHF; cdr3_nt: TGTGCCAGCAGCCCATGGGAGGGGACAGGGGGGTTTCAGCCCCAGCATTTT
j_call: TRBJ2-1; clone_size: NA; v_call: TRBV10-3; d_call: TRBD2; cdr3_aa: CATYGGSSYNEQFF; cdr3_nt: TGTGCCACTTACGGGGGGAGCTCCTACAATGAGCAGTTCTTC
j_call: TRBJ1-2; clone_size: NA; v_call: TRBV6-6; d_call: TRBD1; cdr3_aa: CASSPIYTQGDGYTF; cdr3_nt: TGTGCCAGCAGTCCCATCTATACCCAGGGGGACGGCTACACCTTC
j_call: TRBJ1-3; clone_size: NA; v_call: TRBV14; d_call: TRBD1; cdr3_aa: CASSQPTGTGDTIYF; cdr3_nt: TGTGCCAGCAGCCAACCTACCGGGACAGGAGACACCATATATTTT
j_call: TRBJ1-5; clone_size: NA; v_call: TRBV12-5; d_call: TRBD1; cdr3_aa: CASAGGNQPQHF; cdr3_nt: TGTGCTAGTGCAGGGGGAAATCAGCCCCAGCATTTT
j_call: TRBJ2-1; clone_size: NA; v_call: TRBV7-9; d_call: TRBD2; cdr3_aa: CASSLGLASGSWNEQFF; cdr3_nt: TGTGCCAGCAGCTTAGGGTTGGCTAGCGGGAGTTGGAATGAGCAGTTCTTC
j_call: TRBJ2-2; clone_size: NA; v_call: TRBV13; d_call: NA; cdr3_aa: CASSRPEENTGELFF; cdr3_nt: TGTGCCAGCAGTCGACCCGAGGAGAACACCGGGGAGCTGTTTTTT
j_call: TRBJ1-4; clone_size: NA; v_call: TRBV2; d_call: NA; cdr3_aa: CASTAGWGEKLFF; cdr3_nt: TGTGCCAGCACAGCAGGGTGGGGTGAAAAACTGTTTTTT
j_call: TRBJ2-3; clone_size: once; v_call: TRBV7-3; d_call: NA; cdr3_aa: CASSSRSGRTDTQYF; cdr3_nt: TGTGCCAGCAGCTCTCGGAGCGGGCGCACAGATACGCAGTATTTT
j_call: TRBJ2-7; clone_size: NA; v_call: TRBV7-2; d_call: TRBD1; cdr3_aa: CASSRDRGHEQYF; cdr3_nt: TGTGCCAGCAGCCGGGACAGGGGACACGAGCAGTACTTC
j_call: TRBJ1-5; clone_size: NA; v_call: TRBV7-8; d_call: NA; cdr3_aa: CASNPSGNQPQHF; cdr3_nt: TGTGCCAGCAACCCGTCGGGAAATCAGCCCCAGCATTTT
j_call: TRBJ2-1; clone_size: NA; v_call: TRBV7-2; d_call: NA; cdr3_aa: CASSLMGRQFF; cdr3_nt: TGTGCCAGCAGCTTAATGGGCAGGCAGTTCTTC
j_call: TRBJ1-2; clone_size: NA; v_call: TRBV5-1; d_call: TRBD1; cdr3_aa: CASSLTEQGPGGYTF; cdr3_nt: TGCGCCAGCAGCTTAACCGAACAGGGGCCCGGAGGCTACACCTTC
j_call: TRBJ2-7; clone_size: once; v_call: TRBV25-1; d_call: TRBD1; cdr3_aa: CASRRPGQGNEQYF; cdr3_nt: TGTGCCAGCAGGCGGCCGGGACAGGGGAACGAGCAGTACTTC
j_call: TRBJ1-1; clone_size: NA; v_call: TRBV4-1; d_call: NA; cdr3_aa: CASSQTRVTTEAFF; cdr3_nt: TGCGCCAGCAGCCAAACCAGGGTTACCACTGAAGCTTTCTTT
j_call: TRBJ2-3; clone_size: NA; v_call: TRBV9; d_call: TRBD1; cdr3_aa: CASSVDDRGLSDTQYF; cdr3_nt: TGTGCCAGCAGCGTAGACGACAGGGGGCTCTCAGATACGCAGTATTTT
j_call: TRBJ2-2; clone_size: NA; v_call: TRBV5-1; d_call: TRBD1; cdr3_aa: CASSSTGFNTGELFF; cdr3_nt: TGCGCCAGCAGCTCGACAGGGTTCAACACCGGGGAGCTGTTTTTT
j_call: TRBJ1-2; clone_size: NA; v_call: TRBV19; d_call: TRBD1; cdr3_aa: CASSTATGTDYGYTF; cdr3_nt: TGTGCCAGTAGTACGGCCACCGGGACAGACTATGGCTACACCTTC
j_call: TRBJ2-3; clone_size: NA; v_call: TRBV6-4; d_call: NA; cdr3_aa: CASSETGTDTQYF; cdr3_nt: TGTGCCAGCAGTGAGACTGGCACAGATACGCAGTATTTT
j_call: TRBJ2-3; clone_size: NA; v_call: TRBV2; d_call: NA; cdr3_aa: CASRFRLSTDTQYF; cdr3_nt: TGTGCCAGCAGGTTCAGACTTAGCACAGATACGCAGTATTTT
j_call: TRBJ2-6; clone_size: NA; v_call: TRBV4-3; d_call: TRBD1; cdr3_aa: CASSPGDRAAGANVLTF; cdr3_nt: TGCGCCAGCAGCCCCGGCGACAGGGCGGCTGGGGCCAACGTCCTGACTTTC
j_call: TRBJ2-2; clone_size: NA; v_call: TRBV6-1; d_call: NA; cdr3_aa: CASSVTGPSTGELFF; cdr3_nt: TGTGCCAGCAGTGTAACAGGTCCGAGCACCGGGGAGCTGTTTTTT
j_call: TRBJ2-2; clone_size: few; v_call: TRBV6-5; d_call: TRBD2; cdr3_aa: CASRKAGGASGELFF; cdr3_nt: TGTGCCAGCAGGAAGGCGGGAGGGGCAAGCGGGGAGCTGTTTTTT
j_call: TRBJ2-4; clone_size: NA; v_call: TRBV11-2; d_call: TRBD2; cdr3_aa: CASSLDGGRRKNIQYF; cdr3_nt: TGTGCCAGCAGCTTAGATGGCGGGAGGAGGAAAAACATTCAGTACTTC